The text below deals with one T cell receptor (beta chain). What it recognizes is unknown. The V end lost 0 bases, the J end lost 8 bases, and 14 bases lay between the germline ends. The CDR3 has 15 residues. Germline V lookup: CDR1 SGHRS, CDR2 YFSETQ. The data were obtained in a study of long-term antiretroviral therapy in people with HIV. Study context: The 2015 immediate-ART recommendation was preceded by the earliest samples by about a decade.

Overall study results and limits: Blood obtained between the mid-2000s and the late 2010s may reflect older ART regimens. Even long-term ART left TRB diversity below transplant donor controls, despite gains.

Sequencing used immunoSEQ v3.0 at survey level. Per-sample TRB depth target: roughly 35,000-50,000 T-cell genomes. This table comes from immunoSEQ multiplex PCR, and its TCRdb copy is limited to in-frame clones, with some not included. The data contain more than 20,000 clones, 87% of them singletons. The specimen comprised unsorted PBMCs, sampled 1.8 years before starting antiretroviral therapy. The gene calls are TRBV5-1 and TRBJ1-4; no firm D call. The source is a man aged 45-60 years with HIV. The CDR3 DNA sequence: TGCGCCAGCAGCTTGGAAACCGCATTAGGGGAAAAACTGTTTTTT. It yields the protein CASSLETALGEKLFF.